This entry features one T cell receptor beta chain sequence. The antigen is not known. The data are from a study of T cells in Graves' hyperthyroidism and ophthalmopathy. The overall study: Peripheral blood was taken when the disease was first diagnosed, before any treatment began.

The germline V gene encodes CDR1 MNHNS and CDR2 SASEGT. There are 15 residues in the CDR3. The V and J ends lost 2 bases and 3 bases respectively, with 12 bases between them. Study conclusions and caveats: Among clonotypes expanded in thyroid above 0.001, most were also found in blood.

Fresh 10 ml peripheral blood yielded PBMCs. Template material for amplifying TCR beta CDR3 regions consisted of RNA transcripts. When the TCR CDR3 underwent first-round RT-PCR, the HTBI primer set was used. A single record per CDR3 protein comes from TCRdb applying MiXCR to the multiplex PCR reads. The sample lists some 300,000 distinct CDR3 sequences; roughly 19% were seen once. This TCR was sampled from a man aged 45 to 65 with Graves' ophthalmopathy. The sequenced sample was blood. The rearrangement joins TRBV6-1 to TRBJ2-3; TRBD2 is a possible D gene (5 bases). The DNA of the CDR3 is TGTGCCAGCAGTGAAATGGCGGGTGGGACAGATACGCAGTATTTT. Its translation is CASSEMAGGTDTQYF.